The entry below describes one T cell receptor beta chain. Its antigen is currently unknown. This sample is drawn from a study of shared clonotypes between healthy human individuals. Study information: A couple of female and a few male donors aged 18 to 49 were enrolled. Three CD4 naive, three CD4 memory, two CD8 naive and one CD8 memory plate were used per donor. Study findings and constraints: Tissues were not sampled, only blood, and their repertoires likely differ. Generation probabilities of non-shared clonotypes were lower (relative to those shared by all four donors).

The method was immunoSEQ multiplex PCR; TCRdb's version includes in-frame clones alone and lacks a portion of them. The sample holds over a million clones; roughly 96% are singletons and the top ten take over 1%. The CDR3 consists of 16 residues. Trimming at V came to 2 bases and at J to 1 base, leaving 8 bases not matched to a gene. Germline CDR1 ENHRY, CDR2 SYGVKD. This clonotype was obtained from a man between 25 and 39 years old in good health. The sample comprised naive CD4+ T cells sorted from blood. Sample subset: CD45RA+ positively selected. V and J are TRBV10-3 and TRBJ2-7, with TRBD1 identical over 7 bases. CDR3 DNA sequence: TGTGCCATCAGTGAGCCGGGACAGAAAAGTTCCTACGAGCAGTACTTC. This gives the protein CAISEPGQKSSYEQYF.